A single sample gave rise to the 3 T cell receptor beta chains below, sequenced in a study of blood T cell repertoires in COVID-19. TCRdb's copy holds only in-frame clones and misses some; the assay was immunoSEQ multiplex PCR. Among approximately 68,000 clones listed, about 83% were seen once. The sample comprised peripheral blood. Receptors originate from a woman aged 60-70 years with acute or convalescent COVID-19.

The CDR3 loop is CASSNAFNRDRAYTGELFF. The DNA for the CDR3 is TGTGCCAGTTCGAACGCTTTTAACCGGGACAGGGCGTACACCGGGGAGCTGTTTTTT. The chain couples TRBV19 to TRBJ2-2, with 9 bases lining up with TRBD1. This CDR3 comprises 19 residues. J was trimmed by 3 bases and V by 8 bases; bases with no gene match: 19. Germline V gene sequence: CDR1 LNHDA, CDR2 SQIVND (reference sequence). Combining the CDR3 with reference TRBV19 and TRBJ2-2 gives the whole variable domain DGGITQSPKYLFRKEGQNVTLSCEQNLNHDAMYWYRQDPGQGLRLIYYSQIVNDFQKGDIAEGYSVSREKKESFPLTVTSAQKNPTAFYLCASSNAFNRDRAYTGELFFGEGSRLTVL.

This chain uses TRBV6-1 with TRBJ2-3; 16 positions agree with TRBD2. This CDR3 region has 19 residues. V was clipped by 4 bases and J by 0 bases; unmatched bases: 7. Germline assignment: CDR1 MNHNS and CDR2 SASEGT. CDR3 in amino acids: CASSVGTSGGAKSTDTQYF. The CDR3 DNA is TGTGCCAGCAGTGTAGGGACTAGCGGGGGGGCTAAGAGCACAGATACGCAGTATTTT.

Worth noting for this clone: Sequence at one end of the junction differs from germline and may be a read error. Here the CDR3 DNA reads TGTGCCATCAGTCCCGGGACAGGGGAGCGGGTTTTT. Protein sequence: CAISPGTGERVF. This chain joins TRBV10-3 and TRBJ2-2, with 10 bases fitting TRBD1. Germline loops: CDR1 ENHRY, CDR2 SYGVKD. The CDR3 loop spans 12 amino acids.